Presented here are 13 T cell receptor beta chains from one specimen sequenced in a study of OX40 agonist ivuxolimab in advanced cancers. Profiled with immunoSEQ multiplex PCR; TCRdb holds only in-frame clones, not every one. The repertoire has some 100,000 clones, around 91% of them found once; the top ten carry over 0.7%. The sequencing used CD4+ or CD8+ T cells sorted from blood, collected in a trial of the OX40 agonist ivuxolimab. These receptors were collected from an adult with an advanced solid tumor such as melanoma, head and neck, liver or kidney cancer.

This chain joins TRBV28 and TRBJ1-1; the D is unclear. The length of the CDR3 is 12 residues. V shed 10 bases and J shed 5 bases, with 14 bases lying between them. Germline CDR1 reads MDHEN; CDR2 reads SYDVKM. The CDR3 nucleotides are TGTGCCACCCTTCGGAGCCGAACTGAAGCTTTCTTT. Translating gives CATLRSRTEAFF.

The rearrangement uses TRBV6-1 and TRBJ2-7; TRBD1 agrees at 9 bases. Germline CDR1 reads MNHNS; CDR2 reads SASEGT. This CDR3 has 15 residues. Trimming took 7 bases from V and 6 from J; bases not matched to a gene: 13. The CDR3 spells CASTGTGQGRGEQYF. The CDR3 coding sequence is TGTGCCAGCACCGGCACCGGACAGGGGCGAGGCGAGCAGTACTTC.

The chain links TRBV7-3 to TRBJ2-2, with D maybe TRBD1 (6 bases). Looked up from germline, CDR1 is SGHTA and CDR2 is FQGTGA. The V and J ends lost 4 bases and 7 bases respectively, with 10 bases between them. The CDR3 extends over 13 amino acids. The CDR3 spells CASSSQGLGELFF. The CDR3 DNA reads TGTGCCAGCAGCTCGCAGGGGCTCGGGGAGCTGTTTTTT.

This chain links TRBV25-1 with TRBJ1-4; D not resolved. The CDR3 is 14 amino acids. V dropped 2 bases and J dropped 0 bases, with 4 bases sitting between them. Germline assignment: CDR1 MGHDK and CDR2 SYGVNS. CDR3 nucleotide sequence: TGTGCCAGCAGTGAACCCACAACTAATGAAAAACTGTTTTTT. Protein product: CASSEPTTNEKLFF. The whole variable domain, filled in from reference TRBV25-1 and TRBJ1-4, reads EADIYQTPRYLVIGTGKKITLECSQTMGHDKMYWYQQDPGMELHLIHYSYGVNSTEKGDLSSESTVSRIRTEHFPLTLESARPSHTSQYLCASSEPTTNEKLFFGSGTQLSVL.

The V and J genes are TRBV2 and TRBJ1-5, with 7 bases fitting TRBD1. Losses at the gene ends were 3 bases for V and 4 bases for J; bases not matched to a gene: 3. Germline CDR1 and CDR2: SNHLY and FYNNEI. The CDR3 extends over 14 amino acids. The CDR3 is CASSEARGNQPQHF. The CDR3 DNA is TGTGCCAGCAGTGAGGCCAGGGGGAATCAGCCCCAGCATTTT. The whole variable domain, filled in from reference TRBV2 and TRBJ1-5, reads EPEVTQTPSHQVTQMGQEVILRCVPISNHLYFYWYRQILGQKVEFLVSFYNNEISEKSEIFDDQFSVERPDGSNFTLKIRSTKLEDSAMYFCASSEARGNQPQHFGDGTRLSIL.

The CDR3, as DNA: TGTGCCAGTAGTATCACCGCCGGGGGCCCTACGTATTACGAGCAGTACTTC. It specifies CASSITAGGPTYYEQYF. The rearrangement joins TRBV19 to TRBJ2-7; tentatively, D is TRBD1 or TRBD2 (6 bases each). CDR3 length equals 17 residues. CDR1 is LNHDA and CDR2 is SQIVND in the germline V gene (reference sequence). V lost 3 bases and J 4 bases, leaving 22 bases between the germline ends.

The chain carries TRBV28 and TRBJ1-5; D is unresolved. V was cut by 10 bases and J by 0 bases, with 22 bases left in between. The CDR3 runs 17 residues. Germline-derived CDR1 and CDR2 are MDHEN and SYDVKM. The CDR3 loop is CATDPMGRLYSNQPQHF. The CDR3 DNA sequence: TGTGCCACCGACCCGATGGGCAGGCTCTATAGCAATCAGCCCCAGCATTTT.

This clone was found once. V usage is TRBV18 and J usage is TRBJ2-2, with a possible D match to TRBD2 (6 bases). Trimming shortened V by 3 bases and J by 3 bases, and 8 bases separated the two germline ends. The CDR3 runs 14 residues. Germline CDR1 and CDR2: KGHSH and LQKENI. CDR3 in amino acids: CASSPIADTGELFF. The CDR3 DNA is TGTGCCAGCTCACCGATAGCGGACACCGGGGAGCTGTTTTTT.

The V call is TRBV27, the J call TRBJ2-7, with 8 nucleotides matching TRBD2. V was pared by 2 bases and J by 6 bases, with 15 bases of the junction left unmatched. The CDR3 extends over 17 amino acids. Germline CDR1 is MNHEY and CDR2 is SMNVEV (reference sequence). This chain's CDR3 is CASSLPYSSGSRSEQYF. The CDR3 nucleotides are TGTGCCAGCAGTTTACCTTACTCGAGCGGGAGTCGAAGCGAGCAGTACTTC.

The J gene is TRBJ2-2, the V gene TRBV7-9; the D gene could be TRBD1 or TRBD2 (5 bases each). Germline V gives CDR1 SEHNR, CDR2 FQNEAQ (reference sequence). The CDR3 is 15 amino acids. Trimming took off 3 bases at V and 4 bases at J, with 12 bases between the two ends. The CDR3 nucleotides are TGTGCCAGCAGCTTCCCCGGGACCCGCACCGGGGAGCTGTTTTTT. It encodes CASSFPGTRTGELFF.

The gene calls are TRBV5-1 and TRBJ2-7; 8 bases agree with TRBD1. Germline V gene sequence: CDR1 SGHRS, CDR2 YFSETQ. CDR3 length: 14 amino acids. The V gene end was trimmed by 0 bases and the J gene end by 6 bases; junction bases not matched to a gene: 5. This CDR3 reads CASSLGRQGAEQYF. CDR3 nucleotide sequence: TGCGCCAGCAGCTTGGGACGGCAGGGGGCCGAGCAGTACTTC.

The chain has TRBV10-3 and TRBJ2-3; TRBD1 aligns across 7 bases. This CDR3 has 14 amino acids. Germline V gene sequence: CDR1 ENHRY, CDR2 SYGVKD. Unmatched junction bases numbered 9, after V lost 9 bases and J lost 3 bases. CDR3 residues: CAIKGAVVTDTQYF. The CDR3 region has the DNA TGTGCCATTAAGGGGGCAGTAGTGACAGATACGCAGTATTTT.

V and J are TRBV15 and TRBJ1-1; a weak D match, TRBD1 (5 bases). This CDR3 has 15 amino acids. The V end lost 0 bases, the J end lost 1 base, and 9 bases lay between the germline ends. The germline V gene has CDR1 LNHNV and CDR2 YYDKDF (reference sequence). The CDR3 region has the DNA TGTGCCACCAGCAGAGATATGGGGGGGAACACTGAAGCTTTCTTT. It is translated as CATSRDMGGNTEAFF.